The clone carrying this T cell receptor beta chain was seen only a few times. The data are from a study of blood T cells in healthy people across ages. The authors ran a second PCR of about 6 to 12 cycles using a sample-barcoded 5' primer and a J-beta primer mix. TCRdb used MiXCR to reprocess the 5' RACE reads, holding one entry per CDR3 protein. There are over 750,000 distinct CDR3 sequences in the sample; around 25% occur only once, and 9.4% lies in the top ten. The sample was also linked to a second study, of T cells of mothers and their children.

The clonotype was recovered from a boy aged 10-17 years in good health. Sequencing was carried out using blood.

CDR3 sequence (DNA): TGTGCCAGCAGCGAGCGCGATAGCGGTTCCTACAATGAGCAGTTCTTC. Translated: CASSERDSGSYNEQFF. The chain carries TRBV11-3 and TRBJ2-1; tentative D call: TRBD2 (6 bases). The V and J ends lost 5 bases and 1 base respectively, with 15 bases between them. This CDR3 contains 16 residues. CDR1 is SGHNT, CDR2 YENEEA, per germline.